This T cell receptor (beta chain) was recorded in a study of T-cell memory formation after mild COVID-19. As concerns this clonotype: Its antigen is unidentified.

Trimming shortened V by 9 bases and J by 0 bases, and 11 bases separated the two germline ends. Germline lookup yields CDR1 SGHVS and CDR2 FQNEAQ. The CDR3 is 14 residues long. The 5'RACE method, run with constant-segment primers, produced TCR alpha and TCR beta cDNA libraries (carrying sample barcodes and UMIs). TCRdb re-analysed the 5' RACE reads in MiXCR, keeping a single row per CDR3 protein. Of just over 150,000 distinct CDR3 sequences listed, 31% are singletons. General study points: Researchers report contracting CD4+ clones mostly in CM and EM, with CD8+ clones in EMRA. The finding that pre-infection memory included some responding clones suggested that cross-reactive memory joined.

The receptor was isolated from an adult woman who had mild COVID-19 (a few samples of this study predate the infection). Cell type and time point are not known. The gene calls are TRBV7-8 and TRBJ2-2, with D possibly being TRBD2 (5 bases). Sequenced: PBMCs or a T cell subset sorted from them (not recorded which). CDR3 loop: CASTPAANTGELFF. For the CDR3, the DNA is TGTGCCAGTACTCCAGCGGCGAACACCGGGGAGCTGTTTTTT.